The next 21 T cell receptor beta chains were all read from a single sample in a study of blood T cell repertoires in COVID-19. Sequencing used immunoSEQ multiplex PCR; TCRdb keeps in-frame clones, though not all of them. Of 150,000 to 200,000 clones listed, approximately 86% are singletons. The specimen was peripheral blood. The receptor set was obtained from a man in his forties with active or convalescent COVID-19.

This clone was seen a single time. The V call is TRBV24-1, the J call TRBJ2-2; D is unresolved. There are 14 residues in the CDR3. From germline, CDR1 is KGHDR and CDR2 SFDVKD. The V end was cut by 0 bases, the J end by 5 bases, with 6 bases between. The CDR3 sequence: CATSDLGETGELFF. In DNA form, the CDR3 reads TGTGCCACCAGTGATTTGGGTGAGACCGGGGAGCTGTTTTTT.

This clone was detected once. The CDR3 DNA sequence: TGTGCTAGTGGTACCCAATTATCTTGGACAGGGACTGGCTACACCTTC. Translated, it gives CASGTQLSWTGTGYTF. The chain uses TRBV12-5 and TRBJ1-2, with 8 bases identical to TRBD1. Germline CDR1 reads LGHNT; CDR2 reads FRNRAP. V was pared by 5 bases and J by 7 bases, with 15 bases of the junction left unmatched. The CDR3 sequence is 16 residues long.

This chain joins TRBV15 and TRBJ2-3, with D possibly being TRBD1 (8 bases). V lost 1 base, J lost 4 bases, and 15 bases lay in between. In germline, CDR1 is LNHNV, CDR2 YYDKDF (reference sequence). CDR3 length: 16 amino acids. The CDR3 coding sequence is TGTGCCACCAGCAGAGGGTACAGGGGGGGGGCAGATACGCAGTATTTT. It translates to CATSRGYRGGADTQYF. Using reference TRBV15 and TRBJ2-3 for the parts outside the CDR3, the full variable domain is DAMVIQNPRYQVTQFGKPVTLSCSQTLNHNVMYWYQQKSSQAPKLLFHYYDKDFNNEADTPDNFQSRRPNTSFCFLDIRSPGLGDTAMYLCATSRGYRGGADTQYFGPGTRLTVL.

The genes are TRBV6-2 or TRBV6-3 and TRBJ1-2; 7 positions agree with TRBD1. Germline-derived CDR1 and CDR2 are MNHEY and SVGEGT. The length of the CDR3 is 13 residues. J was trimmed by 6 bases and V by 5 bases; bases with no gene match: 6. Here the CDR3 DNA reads TGTGCCAGCAGTATACAGGGGTACGATGGCTACACCTTC. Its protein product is CASSIQGYDGYTF.

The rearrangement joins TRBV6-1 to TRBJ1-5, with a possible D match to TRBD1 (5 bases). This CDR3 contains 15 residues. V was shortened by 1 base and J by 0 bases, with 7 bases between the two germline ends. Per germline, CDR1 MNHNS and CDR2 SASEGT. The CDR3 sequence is CASSEVDTSNQPQHF. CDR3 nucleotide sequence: TGTGCCAGCAGTGAAGTGGACACTAGCAATCAGCCCCAGCATTTT.

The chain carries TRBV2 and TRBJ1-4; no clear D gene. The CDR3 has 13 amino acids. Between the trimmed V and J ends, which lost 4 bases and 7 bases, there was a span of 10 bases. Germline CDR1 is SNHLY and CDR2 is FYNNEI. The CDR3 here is CASSVSVGEKLFF. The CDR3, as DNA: TGTGCCAGCAGTGTCTCAGTTGGTGAAAAACTGTTTTTT.

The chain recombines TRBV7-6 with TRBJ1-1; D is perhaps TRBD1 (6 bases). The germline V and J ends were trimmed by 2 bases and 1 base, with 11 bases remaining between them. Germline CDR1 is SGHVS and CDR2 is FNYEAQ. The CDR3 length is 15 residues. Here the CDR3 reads CASSLSVQGNTEAFF. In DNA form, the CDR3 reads TGTGCCAGCAGCTTATCTGTACAGGGGAACACTGAAGCTTTCTTT.

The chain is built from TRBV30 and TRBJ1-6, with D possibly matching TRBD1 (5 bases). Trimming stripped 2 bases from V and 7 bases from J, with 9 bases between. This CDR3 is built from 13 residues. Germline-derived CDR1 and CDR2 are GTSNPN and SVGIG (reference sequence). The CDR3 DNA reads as TGTGCCTGGAGTAGCAGGGAAAATTCACCCCTCCACTTT. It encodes CAWSSRENSPLHF.

The CDR3 reads CASSQTAYGYTF. CDR3 coding DNA: TGTGCCAGCAGCCAGACAGCGTATGGCTACACCTTC. The rearrangement links TRBV6-2 or TRBV6-3 to TRBJ1-2; D perhaps matches TRBD1 (5 bases). Germline assignment: CDR1 MNHEY and CDR2 SVGEGT. This CDR3 is built from 12 residues. Trimming removed 6 bases from V and 5 bases from J, with 10 bases in between.

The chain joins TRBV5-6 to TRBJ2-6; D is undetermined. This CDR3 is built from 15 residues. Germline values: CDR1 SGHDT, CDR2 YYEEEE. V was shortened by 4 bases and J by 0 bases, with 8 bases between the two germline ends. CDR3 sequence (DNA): TGTGCCAGCAGCCCGGTCGACTCTGGGGCCAACGTCCTGACTTTC. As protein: CASSPVDSGANVLTF.

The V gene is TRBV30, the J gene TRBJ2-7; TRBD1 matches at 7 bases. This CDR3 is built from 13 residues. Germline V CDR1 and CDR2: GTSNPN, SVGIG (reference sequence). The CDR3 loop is CAYLWDSRTEQYF. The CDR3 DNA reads TGTGCTTATCTCTGGGACAGTAGAACCGAGCAGTACTTC.

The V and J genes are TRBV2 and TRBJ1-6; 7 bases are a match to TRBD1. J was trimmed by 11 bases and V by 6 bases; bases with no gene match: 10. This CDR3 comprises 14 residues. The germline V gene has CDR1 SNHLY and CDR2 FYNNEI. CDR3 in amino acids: CASSAGTALTPLHF. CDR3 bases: TGTGCCAGCAGCGCCGGGACAGCCTTAACACCCCTCCACTTT. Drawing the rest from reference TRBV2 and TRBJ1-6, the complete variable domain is EPEVTQTPSHQVTQMGQEVILRCVPISNHLYFYWYRQILGQKVEFLVSFYNNEISEKSEIFDDQFSVERPDGSNFTLKIRSTKLEDSAMYFCASSAGTALTPLHFGNGTRLTVT.

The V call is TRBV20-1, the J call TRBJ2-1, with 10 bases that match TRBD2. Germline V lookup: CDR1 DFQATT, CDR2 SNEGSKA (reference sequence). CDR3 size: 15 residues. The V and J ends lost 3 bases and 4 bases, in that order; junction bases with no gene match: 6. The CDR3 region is CSASGQRGGYNEQFF. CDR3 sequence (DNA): TGCAGTGCTAGTGGGCAGCGGGGGGGTTACAATGAGCAGTTCTTC.

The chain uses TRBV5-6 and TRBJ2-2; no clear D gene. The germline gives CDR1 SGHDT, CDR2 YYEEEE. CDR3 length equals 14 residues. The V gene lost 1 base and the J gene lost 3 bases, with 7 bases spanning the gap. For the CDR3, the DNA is TGTGCCAGCAGCTTGTGGCCACACACCGGGGAGCTGTTTTTT. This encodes CASSLWPHTGELFF. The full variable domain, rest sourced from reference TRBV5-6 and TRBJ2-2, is DAGVTQSPTHLIKTRGQQVTLRCSPKSGHDTVSWYQQALGQGPQFIFQYYEEEERQRGNFPDRFSGHQFPNYSSELNVNALLLGDSALYLCASSLWPHTGELFFGEGSRLTVL.

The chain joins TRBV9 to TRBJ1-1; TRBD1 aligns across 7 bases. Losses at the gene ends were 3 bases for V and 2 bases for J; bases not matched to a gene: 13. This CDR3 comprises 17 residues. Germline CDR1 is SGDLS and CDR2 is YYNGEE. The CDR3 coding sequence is TGTGCCAGCAGCGCTACGCCGGGAGGGACAGTCAACACTGAAGCTTTCTTT. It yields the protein CASSATPGGTVNTEAFF. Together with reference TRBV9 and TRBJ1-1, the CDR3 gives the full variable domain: DSGVTQTPKHLITATGQRVTLRCSPRSGDLSVYWYQQSLDQGLQFLIQYYNGEERAKGNILERFSAQQFPDLHSELNLSSLELGDSALYFCASSATPGGTVNTEAFFGQGTRLTVV.

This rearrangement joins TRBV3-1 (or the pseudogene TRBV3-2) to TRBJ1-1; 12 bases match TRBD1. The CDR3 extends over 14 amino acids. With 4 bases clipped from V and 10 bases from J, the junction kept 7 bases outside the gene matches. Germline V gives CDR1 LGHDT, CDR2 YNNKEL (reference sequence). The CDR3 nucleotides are TGTGCCAGCAGCCTTGGGACAGGGGGCTCGGGAGCTTTCTTT. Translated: CASSLGTGGSGAFF.

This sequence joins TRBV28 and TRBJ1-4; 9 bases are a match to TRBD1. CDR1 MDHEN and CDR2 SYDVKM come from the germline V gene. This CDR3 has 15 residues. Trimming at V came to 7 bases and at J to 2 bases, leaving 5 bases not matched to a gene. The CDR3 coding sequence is TGTGCCAGCACCGGGACAGGGTCGACTAATGAAAAACTGTTTTTT. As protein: CASTGTGSTNEKLFF.

CDR3 nucleotides: TGTGCCAGCAGCGATACGGGACGGGGGGACAATGAGCAGTTCTTC. Its protein product is CASSDTGRGDNEQFF. This sequence joins TRBV5-4 and TRBJ2-1, with TRBD2 matching 7 bases. Trimming took 4 bases from V and 5 from J; bases not matched to a gene: 9. This CDR3 region has 15 residues. Germline CDR1 reads SGHNT; CDR2 reads YYREEE (reference sequence).

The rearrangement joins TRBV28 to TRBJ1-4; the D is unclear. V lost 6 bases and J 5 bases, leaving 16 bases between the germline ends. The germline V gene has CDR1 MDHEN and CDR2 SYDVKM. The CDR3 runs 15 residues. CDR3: CASRGEGMVNEKLFF. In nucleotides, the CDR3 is TGTGCCAGCAGGGGTGAGGGAATGGTAAATGAAAAACTGTTTTTT.

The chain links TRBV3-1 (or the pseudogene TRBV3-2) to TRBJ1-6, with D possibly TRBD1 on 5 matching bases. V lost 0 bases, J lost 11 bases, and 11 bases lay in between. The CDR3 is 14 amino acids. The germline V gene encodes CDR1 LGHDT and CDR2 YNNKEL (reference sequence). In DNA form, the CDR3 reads TGTGCCAGCAGCCAAGAGGGGACTGGGACACCCCTCCACTTT. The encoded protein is CASSQEGTGTPLHF.

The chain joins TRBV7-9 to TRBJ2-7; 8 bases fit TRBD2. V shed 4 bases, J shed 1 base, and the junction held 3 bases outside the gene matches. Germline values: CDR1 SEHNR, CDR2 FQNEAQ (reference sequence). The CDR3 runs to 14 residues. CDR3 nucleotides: TGTGCCAGCAGCTCCGGGACTAGTTCCTACGAGCAGTACTTC. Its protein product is CASSSGTSSYEQYF.